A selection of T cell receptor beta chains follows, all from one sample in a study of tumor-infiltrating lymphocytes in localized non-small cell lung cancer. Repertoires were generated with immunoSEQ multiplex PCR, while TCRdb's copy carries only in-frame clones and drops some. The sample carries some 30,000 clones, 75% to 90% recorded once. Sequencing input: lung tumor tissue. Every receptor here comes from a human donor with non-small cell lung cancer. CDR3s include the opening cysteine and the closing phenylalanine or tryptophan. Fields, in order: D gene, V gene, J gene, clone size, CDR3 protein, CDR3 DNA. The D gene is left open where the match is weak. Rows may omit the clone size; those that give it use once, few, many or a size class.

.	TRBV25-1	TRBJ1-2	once	CASSPSGSLYGYTF	TGTGCCAGCAGTCCCTCCGGATCCCTCTATGGCTACACCTTC
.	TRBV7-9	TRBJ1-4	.	CASSRGTEGWTNEKLFF	TGTGCCAGCAGCCGCGGGACCGAAGGATGGACTAATGAAAAACTGTTTTTT
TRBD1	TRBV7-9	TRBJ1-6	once	CASSPRDRANSPLHF	TGTGCCAGCAGCCCCCGGGACAGGGCTAATTCACCCCTCCACTTT
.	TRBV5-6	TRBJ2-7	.	CASSSQSGIGEQYF	TGTGCCAGCAGCTCCCAATCAGGAATCGGGGAGCAGTACTTC
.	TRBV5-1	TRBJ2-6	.	CASSEISGANVLTF	TGCGCCAGCAGCGAGATTTCTGGGGCCAACGTCCTGACTTTC
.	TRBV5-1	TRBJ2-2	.	CASSSGPGRHTGELFF	TGCGCCAGCAGCTCCGGTCCGGGGAGGCACACCGGGGAGCTGTTTTTT
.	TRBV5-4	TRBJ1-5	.	CASSLGSGQPQHF	TGTGCCAGCAGCTTGGGGTCTGGTCAGCCCCAGCATTTT
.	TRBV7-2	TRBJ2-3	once	CASSLVPTRTSTDTQYF	TGTGCCAGCAGCTTAGTGCCTACTAGAACTAGCACAGATACGCAGTATTTT
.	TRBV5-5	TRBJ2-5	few	CASSWDNQETQYF	TGTGCCAGCAGCTGGGACAACCAAGAGACCCAGTACTTC
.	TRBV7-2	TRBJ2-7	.	CASSQGISYEQYF	TGTGCCAGCAGCCAGGGGATCTCCTACGAGCAGTACTTC
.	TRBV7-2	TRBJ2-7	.	CASSLITGVGGGYEQYF	TGTGCCAGCAGCTTAATCACGGGCGTGGGGGGCGGCTACGAGCAGTACTTC
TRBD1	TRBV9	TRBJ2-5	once	CASSPGQGYETQYF	TGTGCCAGCAGCCCAGGACAGGGCTATGAGACCCAGTACTTC
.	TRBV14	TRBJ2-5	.	CASSQDRGGTQYF	TGTGCCAGCAGCCAAGATCGAGGGGGGACCCAGTACTTC
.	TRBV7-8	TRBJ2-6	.	CASSFGDIYSGANVLTF	TGTGCCAGCAGCTTTGGGGATATCTACTCTGGGGCCAACGTCCTGACTTTC
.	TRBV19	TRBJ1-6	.	CASRNREGFRSPLHF	TGTGCCAGTAGGAACAGGGAAGGTTTTCGGTCACCCCTCCACTTT
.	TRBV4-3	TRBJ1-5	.	CASSQARNQPQHF	TGCGCCAGCAGCCAAGCGAGGAATCAGCCCCAGCATTTT
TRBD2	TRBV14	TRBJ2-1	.	CASRPSGGAKNEQFF	TGTGCCAGCAGACCCAGCGGGGGGGCCAAAAATGAGCAGTTCTTC
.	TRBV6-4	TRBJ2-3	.	CASSVSGDGADTQYF	TGTGCCAGCAGTGTGTCGGGGGATGGGGCAGATACGCAGTATTTT
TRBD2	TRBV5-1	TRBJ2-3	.	CASSLLLAGRTDTQYF	TGCGCCAGCAGCTTGTTGCTAGCGGGGAGGACAGATACGCAGTATTTT
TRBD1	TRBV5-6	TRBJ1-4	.	CASSSWTGIGEKLFF	TGTGCCAGCAGCTCCTGGACAGGGATTGGAGAAAAACTGTTTTTT
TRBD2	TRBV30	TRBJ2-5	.	CAWGRGLASETQYF	TGTGCCTGGGGCAGGGGACTAGCAAGTGAGACCCAGTACTTC
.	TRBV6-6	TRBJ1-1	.	CASSYSSQGWTEAFF	TGTGCCAGCAGTTACTCGTCGCAGGGCTGGACTGAAGCTTTCTTT
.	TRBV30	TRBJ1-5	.	CAWSTNPGQPQHF	TGTGCCTGGAGCACCAACCCGGGTCAGCCCCAGCATTTT
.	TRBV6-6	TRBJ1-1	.	CASSPPGRQMNTEAFF	TGTGCCAGCAGTCCCCCGGGGCGGCAAATGAACACTGAAGCTTTCTTT
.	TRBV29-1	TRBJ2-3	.	CSVAGLDTDTQYF	TGCAGCGTTGCGGGGCTAGACACAGATACGCAGTATTTT
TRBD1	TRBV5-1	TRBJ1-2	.	CASSSRTGTADGYTF	TGCGCCAGCAGCTCTAGGACAGGAACAGCCGATGGCTACACCTTC
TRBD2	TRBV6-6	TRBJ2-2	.	CASSYSVGGENRELFF	TGTGCCAGCAGTTACAGCGTCGGGGGGGAGAATAGGGAGCTGTTTTTT
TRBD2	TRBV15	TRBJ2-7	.	CATSREAGTRGYEQYF	TGTGCCACCAGCAGAGAGGCCGGGACTAGGGGCTACGAGCAGTACTTC
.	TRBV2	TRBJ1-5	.	CASSYNQPQHF	TGTGCCAGCAGCTATAATCAGCCCCAGCATTTT
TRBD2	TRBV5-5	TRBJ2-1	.	CASSLGRGGPYNEQFF	TGTGCCAGCAGCTTAGGGCGGGGGGGCCCCTACAATGAGCAGTTCTTC
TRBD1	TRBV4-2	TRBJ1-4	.	CASSLQGNNEKLFF	TGTGCCAGCAGCCTACAGGGGAATAATGAAAAACTGTTTTTT
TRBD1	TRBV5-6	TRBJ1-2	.	CASSSGTVTRGYTF	TGTGCCAGCAGCTCCGGGACAGTCACTCGAGGCTACACCTTC
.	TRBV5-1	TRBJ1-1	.	CASSPGPGGGTEAFF	TGCGCCAGCAGCCCGGGGCCCGGCGGAGGGACTGAAGCTTTCTTT
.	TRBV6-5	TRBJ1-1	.	CASSYHSRPTEAFF	TGTGCCAGCAGTTACCACAGCCGCCCCACTGAAGCTTTCTTT
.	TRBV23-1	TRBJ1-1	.	CASSPPGASNTEAFF	TGCGCCAGCAGTCCCCCGGGGGCCTCGAACACTGAAGCTTTCTTT
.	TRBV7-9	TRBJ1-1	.	CASSLTIADTEAFF	TGTGCCAGCAGCTTAACGATCGCGGACACTGAAGCTTTCTTT
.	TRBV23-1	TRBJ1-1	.	CASSQSRTDMNTEAFF	TGCGCCAGCAGTCAATCCCGGACAGATATGAACACTGAAGCTTTCTTT
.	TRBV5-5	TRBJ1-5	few	CASSFGGTASNQPQHF	TGTGCCAGCAGCTTCGGGGGGACCGCCAGCAATCAGCCCCAGCATTTT
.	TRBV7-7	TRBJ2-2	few	CASSPGGFGELFF	TGTGCTAGCAGCCCCGGGGGTTTCGGGGAGCTGTTTTTT
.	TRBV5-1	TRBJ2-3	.	CASSLGPGEETDTQYF	TGCGCCAGCAGCTTGGGGCCAGGGGAAGAAACAGATACGCAGTATTTT
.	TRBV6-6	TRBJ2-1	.	CASSLTSASSYNEQFF	TGTGCCAGCAGCCTGACCTCTGCGAGCTCCTACAATGAGCAGTTCTTC
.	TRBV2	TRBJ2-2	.	CASSGGLSGELFF	TGTGCCAGCAGCGGGGGTTTAAGCGGGGAGCTGTTTTTT
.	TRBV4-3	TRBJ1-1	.	CASSQDSVMNTEAFF	TGCGCCAGCAGCCAAGATTCCGTGATGAACACTGAAGCTTTCTTT
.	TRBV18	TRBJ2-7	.	CASSLPIRSYEQYF	TGTGCCAGCTCACTACCGATAAGGTCCTACGAGCAGTACTTC
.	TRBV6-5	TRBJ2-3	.	CASSLQSTDTQYF	TGTGCCAGCAGTTTGCAGAGCACAGATACGCAGTATTTT
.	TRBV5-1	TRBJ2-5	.	CASSPRGPGQETQYF	TGCGCCAGCAGCCCACGGGGCCCGGGGCAAGAGACCCAGTACTTC
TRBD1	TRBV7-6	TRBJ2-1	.	CASSLAGQGAFEQFF	TGTGCCAGCAGCTTAGCGGGGCAGGGGGCCTTTGAGCAGTTCTTC
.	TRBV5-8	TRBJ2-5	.	CASSSGQQTGQTQYF	TGTGCCAGCAGCAGCGGACAGCAGACTGGACAGACCCAGTACTTC